This is a list of T cell receptor beta chains from one sample in a study of blood T cell repertoires in COVID-19. Produced via immunoSEQ multiplex PCR; TCRdb's table is partial and in-frame only. This sample yields over 350,000 clones, of which around 89% are seen a single time; roughly 1.2% belongs to the top ten. The sequenced sample consisted of PBMCs or T cells enriched from blood (not recorded which). The receptors originated from a woman under 30 who had recovered from COVID-19. The CDR3 runs from the conserved cysteine through the conserved F or W. Each record gives: V gene, D gene, J gene, clone size, CDR3 DNA, CDR3 protein. A D gene is named only where the DNA matches it firmly. Rows may omit the clone size; those that give it use once, few, many or a size class.

v_call: TRBV27
d_call: .
j_call: TRBJ1-1
clone_size: few
cdr3_nt: TGTGCCAGCAGTTTATCGAGTTCAGGGAACACTGAAGCTTTCTTT
cdr3_aa: CASSLSSSGNTEAFF

v_call: TRBV2
d_call: TRBD2
j_call: TRBJ2-1
clone_size: .
cdr3_nt: TGTGCCAGCAGGGGACTAGCGGGGCGAGGTGAGCAGTTCTTC
cdr3_aa: CASRGLAGRGEQFF

v_call: TRBV7-8
d_call: .
j_call: TRBJ1-1
clone_size: .
cdr3_nt: TGTGCCAGCAGCGTAGGCATCGCGGGGGCGAACACTGAAGCTTTCTTT
cdr3_aa: CASSVGIAGANTEAFF

v_call: TRBV12-5
d_call: .
j_call: TRBJ1-1
clone_size: .
cdr3_nt: TGTGCTAGTGGTTTGGCCTACACTGAAGCTTTCTTT
cdr3_aa: CASGLAYTEAFF

v_call: TRBV7-2
d_call: .
j_call: TRBJ1-5
clone_size: .
cdr3_nt: TGTGCCAGCAGCTTAGAAGGGGCGGTAAATCAGCCCCAGCATTTT
cdr3_aa: CASSLEGAVNQPQHF

v_call: TRBV20-1
d_call: .
j_call: TRBJ2-3
clone_size: .
cdr3_nt: TGCAGTGCTAGTGGGTTCACGAGCGGCGCCTCTACTAGCACAGATACGCAGTATTTT
cdr3_aa: CSASGFTSGASTSTDTQYF

v_call: TRBV11-2
d_call: TRBD2
j_call: TRBJ2-3
clone_size: .
cdr3_nt: TGTGCCAGCAGCTACGGGGCGGGGGGGATTTCAACAGATACGCAGTATTTT
cdr3_aa: CASSYGAGGISTDTQYF

v_call: TRBV5-1
d_call: .
j_call: TRBJ1-1
clone_size: .
cdr3_nt: TGCGCCAGCAGCTTGGGGGCAGGGCCCACTGAAGCTTTCTTT
cdr3_aa: CASSLGAGPTEAFF

v_call: TRBV5-4
d_call: TRBD2
j_call: TRBJ2-1
clone_size: .
cdr3_nt: TGTGCCAGCAGCTGGGGGACTAGCGGGCACAATGAGCAGTTCTTC
cdr3_aa: CASSWGTSGHNEQFF

v_call: TRBV27
d_call: .
j_call: TRBJ2-7
clone_size: .
cdr3_nt: TGTGCCAGCAGTGGTGGGGGCGTCCTCTACGAGCAGTACTTC
cdr3_aa: CASSGGGVLYEQYF

v_call: TRBV28
d_call: TRBD1
j_call: TRBJ1-6
clone_size: .
cdr3_nt: TGTGCCAGCAGCAATTACGGGACAGGGGCTTCACCCCTCCACTTT
cdr3_aa: CASSNYGTGASPLHF

v_call: TRBV28
d_call: .
j_call: TRBJ1-2
clone_size: .
cdr3_nt: TGTGCCAGCAGTTTTAGGGGTTCTGGGAACTATGGCTACACCTTC
cdr3_aa: CASSFRGSGNYGYTF

v_call: TRBV5-1
d_call: TRBD1
j_call: TRBJ2-7
clone_size: few
cdr3_nt: TGCGCCAGCAGCCCACGGACAGGGGGCTACGAGCAGTACTTC
cdr3_aa: CASSPRTGGYEQYF

v_call: TRBV18
d_call: .
j_call: TRBJ2-5
clone_size: .
cdr3_nt: TGTGCCAGCTCACCCCCCGACAGCTCGTACAAAGAGACCCAGTACTTC
cdr3_aa: CASSPPDSSYKETQYF

v_call: TRBV5-5
d_call: .
j_call: TRBJ2-2
clone_size: few
cdr3_nt: TGTGCCAGCAGCTTGGGTCATAGAAACACCGGGGAGCTGTTTTTT
cdr3_aa: CASSLGHRNTGELFF

v_call: TRBV11-2
d_call: .
j_call: TRBJ2-1
clone_size: .
cdr3_nt: TGTGCCAGCAGCTTAGTCCAGGGGCGGTTTATTGAGCAGTTCTTC
cdr3_aa: CASSLVQGRFIEQFF

v_call: TRBV6-4
d_call: .
j_call: TRBJ1-1
clone_size: .
cdr3_nt: TGTGCCAGCAGTTTACAGGGCGGGACTGAAGCTTTCTTT
cdr3_aa: CASSLQGGTEAFF

v_call: TRBV2
d_call: TRBD1
j_call: TRBJ1-2
clone_size: .
cdr3_nt: TGTGCCAGCAGTGAAAGGCAGGGGGCTTATGGCTACACCTTC
cdr3_aa: CASSERQGAYGYTF

v_call: TRBV4-2
d_call: .
j_call: TRBJ1-1
clone_size: .
cdr3_nt: TGTGCCAGCAGCCAAGCCAGTAACACTGAAGCTTTCTTT
cdr3_aa: CASSQASNTEAFF

v_call: TRBV4-2
d_call: .
j_call: TRBJ1-4
clone_size: .
cdr3_nt: TGTGCCAGCAGCCAAGGGCCAGGGACTAATGAAAAACTGTTTTTT
cdr3_aa: CASSQGPGTNEKLFF

v_call: TRBV30
d_call: .
j_call: TRBJ2-7
clone_size: .
cdr3_nt: TGTGCCTGGATTACCCACTTAGAGCAGTACTTC
cdr3_aa: CAWITHLEQYF

v_call: TRBV4-1
d_call: TRBD1
j_call: TRBJ1-6
clone_size: .
cdr3_nt: TGCGCCAGCAGCCAACAGGGGGTTGACTCCTATAATTCACCCCTCCACTTT
cdr3_aa: CASSQQGVDSYNSPLHF

v_call: TRBV28
d_call: .
j_call: TRBJ1-6
clone_size: .
cdr3_nt: TGTGCCAGCAGTTTTCCCCAGGGGAATTCACCCCTCCACTTT
cdr3_aa: CASSFPQGNSPLHF

v_call: TRBV4-1
d_call: TRBD1
j_call: TRBJ1-4
clone_size: once
cdr3_nt: TGCGCCAGCAGCCCCCGACAGGGCGATGAAAAACTGTTTTTT
cdr3_aa: CASSPRQGDEKLFF

v_call: TRBV18
d_call: .
j_call: TRBJ1-2
clone_size: once
cdr3_nt: TGTGCCAGCTCACCATTGGAGGGCCTCAGGTATGGCTACACCTTC
cdr3_aa: CASSPLEGLRYGYTF

v_call: TRBV6-5
d_call: .
j_call: TRBJ1-2
clone_size: .
cdr3_nt: TGTGCCAGCATGATGGGGCGCGGGGATGGCTACACCTTC
cdr3_aa: CASMMGRGDGYTF

v_call: TRBV6-5
d_call: TRBD1
j_call: TRBJ2-1
clone_size: .
cdr3_nt: TGTGCCACTCGGGACAGGCGCTTGAGTGAGCAGTTCTTC
cdr3_aa: CATRDRRLSEQFF

v_call: TRBV10-1
d_call: .
j_call: TRBJ1-1
clone_size: .
cdr3_nt: TGCGCCAGATCCGGGACACTGGTGGGCACTGAAGCTTTCTTT
cdr3_aa: CARSGTLVGTEAFF

v_call: TRBV2
d_call: .
j_call: TRBJ2-5
clone_size: once
cdr3_nt: TGTGCCAGCAGCGGCTTCGTAGGCAGGGAGACCCAGTACTTC
cdr3_aa: CASSGFVGRETQYF

v_call: TRBV24-1
d_call: .
j_call: TRBJ1-2
clone_size: .
cdr3_nt: TGTGCCACCAGTGACCTCAGGCACGGGGGACGGCGGAACTATGGCTACACCTTC
cdr3_aa: CATSDLRHGGRRNYGYTF

v_call: TRBV2
d_call: TRBD1
j_call: TRBJ1-2
clone_size: .
cdr3_nt: TGTGCCAGCAGTGAAGCGCTTGCCAGGGGGCATGGCTACACCTTC
cdr3_aa: CASSEALARGHGYTF

v_call: TRBV19
d_call: TRBD1
j_call: TRBJ2-7
clone_size: .
cdr3_nt: TGTGCCAGTACCCCCGGGACAGGGGGCTTTGAGCAGTACTTC
cdr3_aa: CASTPGTGGFEQYF

v_call: TRBV28
d_call: .
j_call: TRBJ1-1
clone_size: .
cdr3_nt: TGTGCCAGCAGTGTTGACAGGATTAAAGCTTTCTTT
cdr3_aa: CASSVDRIKAFF

v_call: TRBV2
d_call: TRBD1
j_call: TRBJ1-6
clone_size: many
cdr3_nt: TGTGCCCGCAGGACAGGGAGTAATTCACCCCTCCACTTT
cdr3_aa: CARRTGSNSPLHF

v_call: TRBV6-5
d_call: TRBD1
j_call: TRBJ1-2
clone_size: .
cdr3_nt: TGTGCCAGCAGTTACTCATCCCGGACAGGGAAGGAGGGCTACACCTTC
cdr3_aa: CASSYSSRTGKEGYTF

v_call: TRBV2
d_call: .
j_call: TRBJ1-2
clone_size: .
cdr3_nt: TGTGCCAGCAGTGGGGTTACTTTAGGGGATTATGGCTACACCTTC
cdr3_aa: CASSGVTLGDYGYTF

v_call: TRBV10-3
d_call: TRBD1
j_call: TRBJ1-6
clone_size: .
cdr3_nt: TGTGCCATCAGTCCGGGACAGAATTCACCCCTCCACTTT
cdr3_aa: CAISPGQNSPLHF

v_call: TRBV30
d_call: .
j_call: TRBJ1-4
clone_size: .
cdr3_nt: TGTGCCTGGAAGGCAGGGCTCACTAATGAAAAACTGTTTTTT
cdr3_aa: CAWKAGLTNEKLFF

v_call: TRBV5-6
d_call: .
j_call: TRBJ1-1
clone_size: .
cdr3_nt: TGTGCCAGCAGCTCACTCGGGGTCACTGAAGCTTTCTTT
cdr3_aa: CASSSLGVTEAFF

v_call: TRBV5-1
d_call: TRBD2
j_call: TRBJ2-5
clone_size: once
cdr3_nt: TGCGCCAGCAGCTTGGTGGCTAGCGGGGGAGAGACCCAGTACTTC
cdr3_aa: CASSLVASGGETQYF

v_call: TRBV5-1
d_call: .
j_call: TRBJ1-2
clone_size: .
cdr3_nt: TGCGCCAGCAGCTTGACCGGGAACCAAGGCTACACCTTC
cdr3_aa: CASSLTGNQGYTF

v_call: TRBV5-1
d_call: .
j_call: TRBJ2-7
clone_size: .
cdr3_nt: TGCGCCAGCCCCATTAACCGGGACACCTACGAGCAGTACTTC
cdr3_aa: CASPINRDTYEQYF

v_call: TRBV6-5
d_call: TRBD1
j_call: TRBJ1-2
clone_size: .
cdr3_nt: TGTGCCGTTCACAGGGGGCCCTCCTATGGCTACACCTTC
cdr3_aa: CAVHRGPSYGYTF

v_call: TRBV28
d_call: TRBD1
j_call: TRBJ2-2
clone_size: .
cdr3_nt: TGTGCCAGCAGTCCGATAAGGGACAGCAAAAACACCGGGGAGCTGTTTTTT
cdr3_aa: CASSPIRDSKNTGELFF

v_call: TRBV9
d_call: .
j_call: TRBJ1-2
clone_size: .
cdr3_nt: TGTGCCAGCAGCGCGAGGGCGGGCGGGGGGAAGGATGGCTACACCTTC
cdr3_aa: CASSARAGGGKDGYTF

v_call: TRBV6-5
d_call: .
j_call: TRBJ1-2
clone_size: .
cdr3_nt: TGTGCCAGCAGTAGGGGAAACTATGGCTACACCTTC
cdr3_aa: CASSRGNYGYTF

v_call: TRBV7-9
d_call: .
j_call: TRBJ1-2
clone_size: .
cdr3_nt: TGTGCCAGCAGCCCGGGTGCTGGCTCAAACTATGGCTACACCTTC
cdr3_aa: CASSPGAGSNYGYTF

v_call: TRBV6-6
d_call: TRBD1
j_call: TRBJ1-6
clone_size: .
cdr3_nt: TGTGCCAGCAGTGCCGGGACAGGGAATTCACCCCTCCACTTT
cdr3_aa: CASSAGTGNSPLHF

v_call: TRBV14
d_call: .
j_call: TRBJ1-2
clone_size: .
cdr3_nt: TGTGCCAGCAGCCAAGAACAGATGAACTATGGCTACACCTTC
cdr3_aa: CASSQEQMNYGYTF

v_call: TRBV9
d_call: .
j_call: TRBJ2-7
clone_size: .
cdr3_nt: TGTGCCAGCAGCGTAGCTTGGCGGGACGAGCAGTACTTC
cdr3_aa: CASSVAWRDEQYF

v_call: TRBV7-2
d_call: .
j_call: TRBJ1-1
clone_size: .
cdr3_nt: TGTGCCAGCAGCTTAAGAGGACTCCAAACGGGGACTGAAGCTTTCTTT
cdr3_aa: CASSLRGLQTGTEAFF

v_call: TRBV9
d_call: TRBD1
j_call: TRBJ1-3
clone_size: .
cdr3_nt: TGTGCCAGCAACCAGGGGGATTTCTCTGGAAACACCATATATTTT
cdr3_aa: CASNQGDFSGNTIYF

v_call: TRBV27
d_call: TRBD2
j_call: TRBJ2-3
clone_size: .
cdr3_nt: TGTGCCAGCAGTCAACCCGGAACTAGCGGGGGGCCTTCAGATACGCAGTATTTT
cdr3_aa: CASSQPGTSGGPSDTQYF

v_call: TRBV19
d_call: TRBD1
j_call: TRBJ1-5
clone_size: .
cdr3_nt: TGTGCCAGTAGAGTAACAGGGGATCAGCCCCAGCATTTT
cdr3_aa: CASRVTGDQPQHF

v_call: TRBV30
d_call: .
j_call: TRBJ2-2
clone_size: .
cdr3_nt: TGTGCCTGGAGCTGGACAGCCAACACCGGGGAGCTGTTTTTT
cdr3_aa: CAWSWTANTGELFF

v_call: TRBV7-9
d_call: TRBD1
j_call: TRBJ2-1
clone_size: .
cdr3_nt: TGTGCCAGCAGCTCGACAGGGAGTCCCTACAATGAGCAGTTCTTC
cdr3_aa: CASSSTGSPYNEQFF

v_call: TRBV5-1
d_call: .
j_call: TRBJ2-7
clone_size: many
cdr3_nt: TGCGCCAGCAGCTCTGGGGGCAGACCCTACGAGCAGTACTTC
cdr3_aa: CASSSGGRPYEQYF

v_call: TRBV24-1
d_call: TRBD2
j_call: TRBJ2-7
clone_size: .
cdr3_nt: TGTGCCATAAGCGGGGGGTACGAGCAGTACTTC
cdr3_aa: CAISGGYEQYF

v_call: TRBV18
d_call: TRBD2
j_call: TRBJ2-7
clone_size: .
cdr3_nt: TGTGCCAGCTCCCCGTCGGGGGGCTACGAGCAGTACTTC
cdr3_aa: CASSPSGGYEQYF